This TCR beta chain was observed in a study of vaccination effects on CD4 cells after COVID-19. The CDR3 has 17 amino acids. The J segment lost 7 bases and the V segment lost 1 base, leaving 11 bases of the junction unmatched. CDR1 is LGHDT and CDR2 is YNNKEL in the germline V gene (reference sequence). Points on this clone: The target antigen is unknown.

The protocol was immunoSEQ multiplex PCR, while the TCRdb copy is restricted to in-frame clones and leaves out a portion. The repertoire includes some 38,000 clones, around 70% of them detected once, and over 15% sits in the top ten. Sequencing was preceded by expansion of antigen-specific CD4+ T cells with viral peptide pools in the ViraFEST assay. Isolating CD4+ T cells followed roughly ten days of culture. Infection dated between March and December 2020, before the Alpha, Beta and Delta variants reached the United States. Regarding the study as a whole: Mainly new clones induced by vaccination were found among post-vaccine spike-reactive clones in convalescents.

This TCR came from a human donor who had a prior SARS-CoV-2 infection. The sample consisted of CD4+ T cells from PBMCs cultured with HCoV-NL63 spike peptides, taken before COVID-19 vaccination. This chain uses TRBV3-1 (or the pseudogene TRBV3-2) with TRBJ2-1, with TRBD2 matching 9 bases. CDR3 residues: CASSQAKAGGWFNEQFF. The CDR3 DNA sequence: TGTGCCAGCAGCCAAGCAAAGGCGGGGGGGTGGTTTAATGAGCAGTTCTTC.